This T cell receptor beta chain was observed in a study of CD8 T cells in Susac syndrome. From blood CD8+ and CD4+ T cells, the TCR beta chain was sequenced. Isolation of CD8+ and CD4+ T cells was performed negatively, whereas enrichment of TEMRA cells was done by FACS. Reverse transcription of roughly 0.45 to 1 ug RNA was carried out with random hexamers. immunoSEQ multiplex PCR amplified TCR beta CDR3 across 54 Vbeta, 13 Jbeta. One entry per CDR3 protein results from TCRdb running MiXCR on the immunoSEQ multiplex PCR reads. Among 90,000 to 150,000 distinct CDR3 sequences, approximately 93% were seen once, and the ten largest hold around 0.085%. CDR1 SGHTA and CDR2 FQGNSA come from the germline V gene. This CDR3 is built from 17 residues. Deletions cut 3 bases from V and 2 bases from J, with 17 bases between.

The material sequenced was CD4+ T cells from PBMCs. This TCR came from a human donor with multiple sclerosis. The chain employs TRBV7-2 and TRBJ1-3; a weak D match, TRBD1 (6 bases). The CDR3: CASSLLPGQLTGNTIYF. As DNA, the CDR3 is TGTGCCAGCAGCTTGCTGCCTGGACAGTTAACTGGAAACACCATATATTTT. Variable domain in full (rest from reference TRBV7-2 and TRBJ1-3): GAGVSQSPSNKVTEKGKDVELRCDPISGHTALYWYRQSLGQGLEFLIYFQGNSAPDKSGLPSDRFSAERTGGSVSTLTIQRTQQEDSAVYLCASSLLPGQLTGNTIYFGEGSWLTVV.